Listed here is a single T cell receptor (beta chain). Its antigen is unidentified. Clones were sequenced by immunoSEQ multiplex PCR, and TCRdb holds only the in-frame ones, with some missing. The sample has some 110,000 clones; 88% are singletons. This sample is drawn from a study of cytomegalovirus exposure and HLA in healthy donors. On the study more broadly: Both the 120 validation repertoires and the 500 to 700 first-cohort repertoires used the same platform, as reported by a later analysis. Notes on the study in general: Associated with cytomegalovirus, according to the listing, were 150 to 200 TCR beta chains.

The origin of this receptor is a man between 18 and 29 years old in good health and CMV-seronegative. Sequencing was performed on PBMCs.

This CDR3 reads CASSPTRETQYF. CDR3 nucleotide sequence: TGTGCCAGCTCACCAACGCGGGAGACCCAGTACTTC. The chain links TRBV18 to TRBJ2-5; D call uncertain. The CDR3 is made up of 12 amino acids. The germline CDR1 and CDR2 sequences are KGHSH and LQKENI. V was cut by 2 bases and J by 5 bases, with 6 bases left in between.